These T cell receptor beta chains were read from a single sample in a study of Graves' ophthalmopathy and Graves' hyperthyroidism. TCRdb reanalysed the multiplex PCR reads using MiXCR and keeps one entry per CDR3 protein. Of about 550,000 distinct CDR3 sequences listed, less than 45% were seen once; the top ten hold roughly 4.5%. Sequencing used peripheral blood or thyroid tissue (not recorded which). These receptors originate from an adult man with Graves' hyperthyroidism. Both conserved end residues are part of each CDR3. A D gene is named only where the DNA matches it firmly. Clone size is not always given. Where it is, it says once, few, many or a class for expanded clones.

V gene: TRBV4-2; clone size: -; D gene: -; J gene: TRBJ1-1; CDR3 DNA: TGTGCCAGCAGCCTACTACCGACCCCGCTCAACACTGAAGCTTCCTTT; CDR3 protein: CASSLLPTPLNTEASF
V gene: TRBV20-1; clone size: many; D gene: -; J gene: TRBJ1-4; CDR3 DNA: TGCAGTGCCCAAGTTGAGGGAAAACTGTTTTTT; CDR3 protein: CSAQVEGKLFF
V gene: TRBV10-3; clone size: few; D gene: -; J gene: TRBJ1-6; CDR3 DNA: TGTGCCATCAGCGCCGGGACAAATAATTCACCCCTCCACTTT; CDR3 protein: CAISAGTNNSPLHF
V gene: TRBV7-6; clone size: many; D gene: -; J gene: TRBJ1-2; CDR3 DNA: TGTGCCAGCAGCTTTAGGGAAGTCGGGGGGTTAAGCGGCTATGGCTACACCTTC; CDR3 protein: CASSFREVGGLSGYGYTF
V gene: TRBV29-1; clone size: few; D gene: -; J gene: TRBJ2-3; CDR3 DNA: TGCAGCGTTTCCGGGACAGATACGCAGTATTTT; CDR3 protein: CSVSGTDTQYF
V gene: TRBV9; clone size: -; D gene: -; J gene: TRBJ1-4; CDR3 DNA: TGTGCCAGCAGCGTAGGAGCGAGTCGAGGACTGTTTTTT; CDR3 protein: CASSVGASRGLFF
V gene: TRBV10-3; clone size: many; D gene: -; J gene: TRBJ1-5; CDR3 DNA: TGTGCCATCAGTGAGGACGGCAATAGCAATCAGCCCCAGCATTTT; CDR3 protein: CAISEDGNSNQPQHF
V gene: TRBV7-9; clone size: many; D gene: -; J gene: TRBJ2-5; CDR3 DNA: TGTGCCAGCAGCCCGGGACAATACGGAGAGACCCAGTACTTC; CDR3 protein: CASSPGQYGETQYF
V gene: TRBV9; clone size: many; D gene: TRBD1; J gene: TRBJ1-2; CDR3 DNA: TGTGCCAGCAGCGTAGAGGGACAGGGTGATAAATTTGACTATGGCTACACCTTC; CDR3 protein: CASSVEGQGDKFDYGYTF
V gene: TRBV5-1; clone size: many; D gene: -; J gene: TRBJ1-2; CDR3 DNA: TGCGCCAGCAGTGCGACCTCAGCTAACTATGGCTACACCTTC; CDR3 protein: CASSATSANYGYTF
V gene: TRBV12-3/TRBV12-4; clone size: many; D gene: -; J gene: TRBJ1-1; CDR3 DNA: TGTGCCAGCAACCTCCCCCCCGCCAGGAACACTGAAGCTTTCTTT; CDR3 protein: CASNLPPARNTEAFF
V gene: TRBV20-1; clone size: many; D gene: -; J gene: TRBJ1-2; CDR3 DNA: TGCAGTGCTAACTACTATGGCTACACCTTC; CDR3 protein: CSANYYGYTF
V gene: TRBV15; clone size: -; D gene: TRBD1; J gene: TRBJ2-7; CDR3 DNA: TGTGCCACCAGCAGAGATCCGGGACAGGGGTATGTTCTGTACTTC; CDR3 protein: CATSRDPGQGYVLYF
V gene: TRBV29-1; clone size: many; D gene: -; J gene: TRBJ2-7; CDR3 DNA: TGCAGCGCGACCCCCTGGGGCTCCTACGAGCAGTACTTC; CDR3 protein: CSATPWGSYEQYF
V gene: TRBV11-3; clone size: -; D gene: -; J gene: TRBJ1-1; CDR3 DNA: TGTGCCAGCAGCTTAGTAACATCTATGGGGGGAGCTTTCTTT; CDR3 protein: CASSLVTSMGGAFF
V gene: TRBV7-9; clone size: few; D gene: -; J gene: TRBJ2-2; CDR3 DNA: TGTGCCAGCAGCTCGGAGACAGGAAACACCGGGGAGCTGTTTTTT; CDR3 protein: CASSSETGNTGELFF
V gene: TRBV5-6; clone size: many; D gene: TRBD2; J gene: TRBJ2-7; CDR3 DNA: TGTGCCAGCAGTTTAGGACTAGCTGAGGAGCAGTACTTC; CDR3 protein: CASSLGLAEEQYF
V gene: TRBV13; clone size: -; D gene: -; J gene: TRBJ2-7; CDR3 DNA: TGTGCCAGCAGCGCGGACAGCCACTACGAGCAGTACTTC; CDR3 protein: CASSADSHYEQYF
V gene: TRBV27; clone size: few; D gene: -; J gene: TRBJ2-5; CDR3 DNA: TGTGCCAGCAGTAGGTCGGGGCTGGCAGAGACCCAGTACTTC; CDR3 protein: CASSRSGLAETQYF
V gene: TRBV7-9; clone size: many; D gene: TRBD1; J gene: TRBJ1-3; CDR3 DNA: TGTGCCAGCAGGGGGGACAGAAGCTCTGGAAACACCATATATTTT; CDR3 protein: CASRGDRSSGNTIYF
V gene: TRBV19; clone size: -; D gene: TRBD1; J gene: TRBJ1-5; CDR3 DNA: TGTGCCAGCCGGGACAGGGCCCTTTATAGCAATCAGCCCCAGCATTTT; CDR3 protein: CASRDRALYSNQPQHF
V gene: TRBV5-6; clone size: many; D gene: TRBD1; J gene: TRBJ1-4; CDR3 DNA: TGTGCCAGCAGCTTGGCAGGGGGTCCGAATGAAAAACTGTTTTTT; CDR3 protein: CASSLAGGPNEKLFF
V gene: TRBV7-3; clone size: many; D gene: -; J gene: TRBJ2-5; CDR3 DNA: TGTGCCAGCAGCTTATCTTGGCAGCAAGAGACCCAGTACTTC; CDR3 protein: CASSLSWQQETQYF
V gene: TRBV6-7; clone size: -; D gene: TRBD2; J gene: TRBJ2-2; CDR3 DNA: TGTGCCAGCAGAACCGGGACTAGCGGGAACTACACCGGGGAGCTGTTTTTT; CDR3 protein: CASRTGTSGNYTGELFF
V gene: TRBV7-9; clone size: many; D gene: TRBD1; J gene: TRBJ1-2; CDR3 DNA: TGTGCCAGCAGCACGGTACAGGGGTTTGACTATGGCTACACCTTC; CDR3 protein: CASSTVQGFDYGYTF
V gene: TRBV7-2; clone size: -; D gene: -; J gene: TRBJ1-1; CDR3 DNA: TGTGCCAGCAGCTCGCTCGTCGGGGGTGCAGTGAACACTGAAGCTTTCTTT; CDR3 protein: CASSSLVGGAVNTEAFF
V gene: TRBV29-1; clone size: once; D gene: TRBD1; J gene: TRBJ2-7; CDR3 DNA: TGCAGCGCCTCCACAGGGGGCAGCTACGAGCAGTACTTC; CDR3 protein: CSASTGGSYEQYF
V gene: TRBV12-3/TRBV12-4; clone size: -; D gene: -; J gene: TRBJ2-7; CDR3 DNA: TGTGCCAGCAGTTTGCGAGGGGACGGGCAGTACTTC; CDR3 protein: CASSLRGDGQYF
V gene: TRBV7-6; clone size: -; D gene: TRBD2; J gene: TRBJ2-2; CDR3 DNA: TGTGCCAGCAGCTTAGGGACTAGGGCGAACACCGGGGAGCTGTTTTTT; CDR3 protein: CASSLGTRANTGELFF
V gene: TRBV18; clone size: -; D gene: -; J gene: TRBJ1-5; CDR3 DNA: TGTGCCAGCTCACCACCGGGTTCCACCGGAGGGGAGCCCCAGCATTTT; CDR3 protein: CASSPPGSTGGEPQHF
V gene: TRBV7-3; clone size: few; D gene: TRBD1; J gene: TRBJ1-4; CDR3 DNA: TGTGCCAGCGCCGGAACAGGGGATGAAAAACTGTTTTTT; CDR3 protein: CASAGTGDEKLFF
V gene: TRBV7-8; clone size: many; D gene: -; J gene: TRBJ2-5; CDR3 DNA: TGTGCCAGCAGCTTAGCGCTGGGTCCGGGGAGGGAGACCCAGTACTTC; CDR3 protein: CASSLALGPGRETQYF
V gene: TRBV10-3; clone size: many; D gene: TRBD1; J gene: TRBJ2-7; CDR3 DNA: TGTGCCATCAGTGAGGCCGGGACAGGCTACGAGCAGTACTTC; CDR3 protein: CAISEAGTGYEQYF
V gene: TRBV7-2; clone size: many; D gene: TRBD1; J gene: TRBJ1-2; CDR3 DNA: TGTGCCAGCAGCTTAGCGGCTACAGGGGAATTCGGCTACACCTTC; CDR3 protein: CASSLAATGEFGYTF
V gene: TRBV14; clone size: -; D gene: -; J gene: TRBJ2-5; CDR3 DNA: TGTGCCAGCAGCCAAGTTTGGGGTGGGACCCAGTACTTC; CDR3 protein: CASSQVWGGTQYF
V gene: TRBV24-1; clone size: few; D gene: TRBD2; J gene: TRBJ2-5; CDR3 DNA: TGTGCCACCAGTGATTTGGCGGGAGGAGAGACCCAGTACTTC; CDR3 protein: CATSDLAGGETQYF
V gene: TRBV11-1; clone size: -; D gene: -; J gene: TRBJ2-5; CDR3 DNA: TGTGCCAGCAGCCCCGGGACCCCACAGGGGACCCAGTACTTC; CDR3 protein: CASSPGTPQGTQYF
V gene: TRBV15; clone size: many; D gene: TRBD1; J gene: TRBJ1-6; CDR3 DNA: TGTGCCACCAGCAGAGATGGCGGGACAGGGGTTTATTCACCCCTCCACTTT; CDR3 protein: CATSRDGGTGVYSPLHF
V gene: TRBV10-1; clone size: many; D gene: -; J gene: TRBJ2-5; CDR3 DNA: TGCGCCAGCAGTGAGTCGAAGACAGTTCAAGAGACCCAGTACTTC; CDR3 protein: CASSESKTVQETQYF
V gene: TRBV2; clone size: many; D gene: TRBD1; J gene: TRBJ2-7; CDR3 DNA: TGTGCCAGCAGTGAAGCTGGCGACAGGGGGTACGAGCAGTACTTC; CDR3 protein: CASSEAGDRGYEQYF